Shown below are 28 T cell receptor beta chains from a single sample sequenced in a study of blood T cell repertoires in COVID-19. Profiling relied on immunoSEQ multiplex PCR, and the TCRdb table lists in-frame clones only, not all of them. This sample has more than 140,000 clones; 75% to 85% occur once, and the top ten carry about 7%. The material sequenced was peripheral blood. The receptor set was obtained from a woman aged 45-59 years in a cohort sampled during active or convalescent COVID-19.

The chain joins TRBV5-6 to TRBJ2-7; tentatively, D is TRBD1 (5 bases). V was cut by 1 base and J by 6 bases, with 8 bases left in between. Per the germline V gene, CDR1 is SGHDT and CDR2 is YYEEEE. The CDR3 has 12 residues. CDR3 region: CASSLPGSEQYF. The CDR3 DNA reads as TGTGCCAGCAGCTTGCCAGGGTCCGAGCAGTACTTC.

This chain links TRBV3-1 (or the pseudogene TRBV3-2) with TRBJ2-5, with D perhaps matching TRBD2 (6 bases). CDR1 and CDR2 from the germline V gene are LGHDT and YNNKEL (reference sequence). V was trimmed by 0 bases and J by 4 bases, leaving 12 bases between them. The CDR3 is made up of 15 amino acids. The CDR3 coding sequence is TGTGCCAGCAGCCAAGATCTCGGCGGGGTAGAGACCCAGTACTTC. This gives the protein CASSQDLGGVETQYF.

CDR3 bases: TGTGCCAGCAGCTGGACAATTGACAGAACCTACGAGCAGTACTTC. This sequence encodes CASSWTIDRTYEQYF. The chain couples TRBV5-5 to TRBJ2-7, with D possibly being TRBD1 (5 bases). V shed 3 bases and J shed 2 bases, with 15 bases lying between them. Germline V gene data show CDR1 as SGHKS and CDR2 as YYEKEE (reference sequence). The CDR3 spans 15 residues.

CDR3 sequence reads: CASSSDRVPTEAFF. The DNA of the CDR3 is TGTGCCAGCAGCTCCGACAGGGTTCCCACTGAAGCTTTCTTT. The chain employs TRBV7-9 and TRBJ1-1, with TRBD1 matching over 7 bases. Trimming at V came to 4 bases and at J to 4 bases, leaving 6 bases not matched to a gene. There are 14 residues in the CDR3. Looked up from germline, CDR1 is SEHNR and CDR2 is FQNEAQ (reference sequence).

The chain employs TRBV5-1 and TRBJ2-3; 7 bases fit TRBD2. In germline, CDR1 is SGHRS, CDR2 YFSETQ. With 0 bases clipped from V and 6 bases from J, the junction kept 1 base outside the gene matches. This CDR3 is built from 13 residues. CDR3 protein: CASSLGAGDTQYF. DNA of the CDR3: TGCGCCAGCAGCTTGGGAGCGGGGGATACGCAGTATTTT.

This chain joins TRBV5-1 and TRBJ2-1; D might be TRBD2 (5 bases). Per germline, CDR1 SGHRS and CDR2 YFSETQ. V lost 4 bases and J 5 bases, leaving 16 bases between the germline ends. CDR3 length: 15 residues. The CDR3 DNA reads TGCGCCAGCAGCGGGAATCGGGGTACGCACAATGAGCAGTTCTTC. Translation gives CASSGNRGTHNEQFF.

The chain has TRBV2 and TRBJ2-1; D remains unclear. The CDR3 spans 16 residues. Looked up from germline, CDR1 is SNHLY and CDR2 is FYNNEI. The V end was cut by 2 bases, the J end by 2 bases, with 13 bases between. CDR3 loop: CASSESGPNTYNEQFF. The DNA for the CDR3 is TGTGCCAGCAGTGAATCAGGCCCCAATACCTACAATGAGCAGTTCTTC.

The chain employs TRBV7-9 and TRBJ2-2; 7 nucleotides agree with TRBD2. Germline-derived CDR1 and CDR2 are SEHNR and FQNEAQ (reference sequence). Trimming at V came to 7 bases and at J to 3 bases, leaving 14 bases not matched to a gene. This CDR3 has 17 amino acids. The CDR3 sequence is CASTQRITRGDTGELFF. Written as DNA, the CDR3 is TGTGCCAGCACCCAGCGGATTACCCGGGGGGACACCGGGGAGCTGTTTTTT. The whole variable domain, remainder taken from reference TRBV7-9 and TRBJ2-2, is DTGVSQNPRHKITKRGQNVTFRCDPISEHNRLYWYRQTLGQGPEFLTYFQNEAQLEKSRLLSDRFSAERPKGSFSTLEIQRTEQGDSAMYLCASTQRITRGDTGELFFGEGSRLTVL.

The genes are TRBV6-6 and TRBJ1-5; D not certain. V lost 5 bases, J lost 10 bases, and 15 bases lay in between. CDR3 length: 13 residues. Germline assignment: CDR1 MNHNY and CDR2 SVGAGI (reference sequence). CDR3 nucleotides: TGTGCCAGCAGTGAGCTTGGTTCGAAACCCCAGCATTTT. Its protein is CASSELGSKPQHF.

This clone has only a few counts. The V and J genes are TRBV20-1 and TRBJ1-1; D unclear. In germline, CDR1 is DFQATT, CDR2 SNEGSKA (reference sequence). There are 13 residues in the CDR3. With 3 bases removed from V and 4 bases from J, the gap between germline ends came to 12 bases. The CDR3 region has the DNA TGCAGTGCTAGTTCCATTCGAGGCACTGAAGCTTTCTTT. Protein product: CSASSIRGTEAFF.

The table lists this clone with a count of one. V is TRBV4-3 and J is TRBJ2-7; the D is unclear. Germline V gene sequence: CDR1 LGHNA, CDR2 YSLEER. The CDR3 runs 15 residues. V lost 0 bases to trimming and J lost 4 bases, with 13 bases between them. The CDR3 nucleotides read TGCGCCAGCAGCCAAGAGCGTTGGGCGAGATACGAGCAGTACTTC. The encoded protein is CASSQERWARYEQYF.

In this sample, this clone turned up once. The chain uses TRBV18 and TRBJ1-1, with D possibly being TRBD1 (5 bases). V was shortened by 4 bases and J by 2 bases, with 8 bases between the two germline ends. The CDR3 is made up of 13 amino acids. Per germline, CDR1 KGHSH and CDR2 LQKENI. CDR3 residues: CASSLGVNTEAFF. The CDR3 DNA is TGTGCCAGCTCACTAGGGGTCAACACTGAAGCTTTCTTT.

J is TRBJ1-5 and V is TRBV3-1 (or the pseudogene TRBV3-2); D gene ambiguous. V lost 2 bases and J lost 3, with 8 bases in between. There are 14 residues in the CDR3. The germline V gene has CDR1 LGHDT and CDR2 YNNKEL (reference sequence). CDR3 in amino acids: CASSQSNHNQPQHF. The CDR3 DNA sequence: TGTGCCAGCAGCCAAAGCAACCACAATCAGCCCCAGCATTTT.

J is TRBJ1-5 and V is TRBV2, with TRBD1 matching over 7 bases. Looked up from germline, CDR1 is SNHLY and CDR2 is FYNNEI. After removal of 5 bases from V and 6 bases from J, the junction contained 7 bases not matched to a gene. The CDR3 spans 14 residues. CDR3 protein: CASSPQGGGQPQHF. CDR3 sequence (DNA): TGTGCCAGCAGTCCCCAGGGGGGAGGTCAGCCCCAGCATTTT. The full variable domain, with the rest looked up from reference TRBV2 and TRBJ1-5, is EPEVTQTPSHQVTQMGQEVILRCVPISNHLYFYWYRQILGQKVEFLVSFYNNEISEKSEIFDDQFSVERPDGSNFTLKIRSTKLEDSAMYFCASSPQGGGQPQHFGDGTRLSIL.

The chain carries TRBV3-1 (or the pseudogene TRBV3-2) and TRBJ2-5; TRBD1 matches at 8 bases. This CDR3 comprises 17 residues. V trimming: 7 bases; J trimming: 1 base; junction bases outside the gene matches: 14. Germline V gives CDR1 LGHDT, CDR2 YNNKEL (reference sequence). The CDR3 bases are TGTGCCAGCACCCAGGGTTACCGAGACAGGGGCCAAGAGACCCAGTACTTC. This gives the protein CASTQGYRDRGQETQYF.

The chain combines TRBV29-1 with TRBJ2-6, with 9 positions matching TRBD1. CDR1 is SQVTM, CDR2 ANQGSEA, per germline. J was trimmed by 3 bases and V by 4 bases; bases with no gene match: 4. The CDR3 extends over 15 amino acids. In nucleotides, the CDR3 is TGCAGCGTTGCCGGGACAGGGTATGGGGCCAACGTCCTGACTTTC. It codes for CSVAGTGYGANVLTF.

This chain joins TRBV30 and TRBJ2-3; 8 bases match TRBD2. Germline loops: CDR1 GTSNPN, CDR2 SVGIG (reference sequence). This CDR3 spans 14 amino acids. The J segment lost 1 base and the V segment lost 3 bases, leaving 3 bases of the junction unmatched. CDR3 loop: CAWSNGGGTDTQYF. Written as DNA, the CDR3 is TGTGCCTGGAGCAACGGGGGGGGCACAGATACGCAGTATTTT.

This clone was seen only once. CDR3 coding DNA: TGTGCCAGCAGCCCCCAGGTAGTGAGTCGGGAGCAGTACTTC. It codes for CASSPQVVSREQYF. The chain links TRBV11-2 to TRBJ2-7; D not certain. Trimming took off 5 bases at V and 7 bases at J, with 18 bases between the two ends. In germline, CDR1 is SGHAT, CDR2 FQNNGV. The CDR3 is 14 amino acids.

This clone appeared once. The CDR3 coding sequence is TGTGCCAGCAGCTTCACGACAGGGAATGGCTACACCTTC. Its protein is CASSFTTGNGYTF. The chain is built from TRBV5-6 and TRBJ1-2; 7 bases align to TRBD1. Looked up from germline, CDR1 is SGHDT and CDR2 is YYEEEE. CDR3 length: 13 amino acids. The ends lost 2 bases at V and 6 bases at J; junction bases unmatched: 4.

A few counts support this clone. This rearrangement joins TRBV29-1 to TRBJ1-2; no reliable D call. Germline V lookup: CDR1 SQVTM, CDR2 ANQGSEA. The CDR3 sequence is 11 residues long. V lost 7 bases and J 8 bases, leaving 14 bases between the germline ends. The CDR3 DNA follows: TGCAGCGGACGTATCGGGGAGGGCTACACCTTC. This gives the protein CSGRIGEGYTF.

This clone turned up a few times. The chain couples TRBV20-1 to TRBJ1-1, with D perhaps TRBD1 (5 bases). V dropped 3 bases and J dropped 1 base, with 9 bases sitting between them. Looked up from germline, CDR1 is DFQATT and CDR2 is SNEGSKA (reference sequence). The CDR3 is made up of 13 amino acids. DNA of the CDR3: TGCAGTGCTAGTCGGCAGGGGAACACTGAAGCTTTCTTT. The encoded protein is CSASRQGNTEAFF.

The chain links TRBV25-1 to TRBJ2-7; 10 nucleotides align to TRBD1. J gave up 7 bases and V 5 bases, and 11 bases lay outside the gene matches. The V gene's germline CDR1 is MGHDK and CDR2 SYGVNS. CDR3 length: 15 amino acids. CDR3 loop: CASSTVDRGFLEQYF. The CDR3 nucleotides are TGTGCCAGCAGTACGGTGGACAGGGGGTTTCTGGAGCAGTACTTC.

Worth noting for this clone: The same CDR3 also results from other DNA sequences found in this sample. The chain employs TRBV7-2 and TRBJ1-2; perhaps TRBD1 as D (6 bases). The CDR3 is made up of 14 amino acids. V was clipped by 0 bases and J by 4 bases, with 9 bases between them. The V gene's germline CDR1 is SGHTA and CDR2 FQGNSA. Here the CDR3 DNA reads TGTGCCAGCAGCTTAGCTGGGGGCGGCTATGGCTACACCTTC. Its translation is CASSLAGGGYGYTF.

The chain combines TRBV2 with TRBJ2-7, with TRBD1 as a possible D gene (5 bases). The CDR3 is 15 amino acids. Per the germline V gene, CDR1 is SNHLY and CDR2 is FYNNEI. V was shortened by 2 bases and J by 4 bases, with 15 bases between the two germline ends. The CDR3: CASSEIGRDQYEQYF. The DNA of the CDR3 is TGTGCCAGCAGTGAAATTGGCAGGGATCAATACGAGCAGTACTTC.

The chain has TRBV7-3 and TRBJ2-1, with D tentatively TRBD2 (7 bases). The CDR3 covers 13 residues. Germline CDR1 reads SGHTA; CDR2 reads FQGTGA. With 4 bases removed from V and 9 bases from J, the gap between germline ends came to 13 bases. CDR3: CASSSGGQGEQFF. The DNA for the CDR3 is TGTGCCAGCAGCTCGGGGGGCCAGGGTGAGCAGTTCTTC. The full variable domain, in which reference TRBV7-3 and TRBJ2-1 provide the parts outside the CDR3, is GAGVSQTPSNKVTEKGKYVELRCDPISGHTALYWYRQSLGQGPEFLIYFQGTGAADDSGLPNDRFFAVRPEGSVSTLKIQRTERGDSAVYLCASSSGGQGEQFFGPGTRLTVL.

The rearrangement joins TRBV7-2 to TRBJ2-5, with 9 bases fitting TRBD2. CDR1 and CDR2 from the germline V gene are SGHTA and FQGNSA. The V gene end was trimmed by 2 bases and the J gene end by 4 bases; junction bases not matched to a gene: 8. The CDR3 sequence is 16 residues long. CDR3 DNA: TGTGCCAGCAGCTTACCCCGCGGGGGGGCCGGAGAGACCCAGTACTTC. Residues: CASSLPRGGAGETQYF.

CDR3 coding DNA: TGTGCCAGCAGTTTAGGGTGGACAGGGGCCACCGGGGAGCTGTTTTTT. This codes for CASSLGWTGATGELFF. The gene calls are TRBV27 and TRBJ2-2, with TRBD1 matching 9 bases. The trim removed 2 bases at V and 4 bases at J, leaving 5 bases unmatched. The CDR3 length is 16 residues. Germline CDR1 is MNHEY and CDR2 is SMNVEV (reference sequence).

The chain couples TRBV9 to TRBJ1-1, with TRBD1 as a possible D gene (6 bases). The V end lost 0 bases, the J end lost 5 bases, and 8 bases lay between the germline ends. Per the germline V gene, CDR1 is SGDLS and CDR2 is YYNGEE. The CDR3 runs to 13 residues. The CDR3 sequence: CASSVADRTEAFF. CDR3 nucleotides: TGTGCCAGCAGCGTAGCTGACAGGACTGAAGCTTTCTTT.